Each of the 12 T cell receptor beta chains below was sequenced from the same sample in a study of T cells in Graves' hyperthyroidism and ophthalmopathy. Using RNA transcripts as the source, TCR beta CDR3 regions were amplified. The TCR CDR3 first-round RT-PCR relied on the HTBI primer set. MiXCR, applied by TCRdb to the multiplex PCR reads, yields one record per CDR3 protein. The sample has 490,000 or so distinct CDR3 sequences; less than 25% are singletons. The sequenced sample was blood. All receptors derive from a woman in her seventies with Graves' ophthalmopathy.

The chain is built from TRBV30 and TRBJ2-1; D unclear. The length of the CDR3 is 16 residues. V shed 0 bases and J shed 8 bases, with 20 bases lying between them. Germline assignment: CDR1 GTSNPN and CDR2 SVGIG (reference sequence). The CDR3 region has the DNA TGTGCCTGGAGTGTATTCCGAAGTCCGCTTTTGGATGAGCAGTTCTTC. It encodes CAWSVFRSPLLDEQFF.

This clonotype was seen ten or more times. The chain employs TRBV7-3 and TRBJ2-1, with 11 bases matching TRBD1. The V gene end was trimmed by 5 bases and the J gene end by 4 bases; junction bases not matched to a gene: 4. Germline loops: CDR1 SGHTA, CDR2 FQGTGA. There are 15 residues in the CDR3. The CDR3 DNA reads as TGTGCCAGCAGCCGCGGGACAGGGGGTTACAATGAGCAGTTCTTC. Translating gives CASSRGTGGYNEQFF.

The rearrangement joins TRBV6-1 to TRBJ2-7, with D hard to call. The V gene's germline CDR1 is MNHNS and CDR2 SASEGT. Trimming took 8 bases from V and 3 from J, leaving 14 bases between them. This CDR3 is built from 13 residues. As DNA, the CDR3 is TGTGCCAGCCTCGGCCTGGGGTACTACGAGCAGTACTTC. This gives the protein CASLGLGYYEQYF.

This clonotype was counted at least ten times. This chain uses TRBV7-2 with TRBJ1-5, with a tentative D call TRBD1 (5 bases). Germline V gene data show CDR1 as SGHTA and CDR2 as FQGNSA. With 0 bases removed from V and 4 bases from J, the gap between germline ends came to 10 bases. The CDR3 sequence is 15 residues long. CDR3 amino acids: CASSLAGGGNQPQHF. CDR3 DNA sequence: TGTGCCAGCAGCTTAGCTGGGGGTGGGAATCAGCCCCAGCATTTT.

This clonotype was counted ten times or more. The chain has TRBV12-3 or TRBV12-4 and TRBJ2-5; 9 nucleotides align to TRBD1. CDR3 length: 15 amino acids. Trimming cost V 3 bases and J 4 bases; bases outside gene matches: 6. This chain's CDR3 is CASSFGDREGETQYF. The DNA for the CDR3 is TGTGCCAGCAGTTTCGGGGACAGGGAGGGAGAGACCCAGTACTTC.

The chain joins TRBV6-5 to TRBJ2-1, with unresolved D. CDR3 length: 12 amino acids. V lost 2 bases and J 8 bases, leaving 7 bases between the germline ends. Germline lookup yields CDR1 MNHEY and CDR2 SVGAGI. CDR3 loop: CASSYPLDEQFF. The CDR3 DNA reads TGTGCCAGCAGTTACCCCCTGGATGAGCAGTTCTTC.

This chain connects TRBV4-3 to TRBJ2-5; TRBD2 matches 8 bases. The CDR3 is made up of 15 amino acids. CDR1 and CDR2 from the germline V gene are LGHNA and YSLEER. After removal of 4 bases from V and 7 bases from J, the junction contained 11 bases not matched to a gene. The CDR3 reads CASSPDPGTRGTQYF. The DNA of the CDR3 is TGCGCCAGCAGCCCAGATCCCGGGACTAGAGGGACCCAGTACTTC.

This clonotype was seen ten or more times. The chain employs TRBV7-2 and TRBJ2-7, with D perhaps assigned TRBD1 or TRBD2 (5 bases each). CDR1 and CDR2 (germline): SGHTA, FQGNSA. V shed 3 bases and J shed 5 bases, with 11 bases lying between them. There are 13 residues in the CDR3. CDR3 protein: CASSFAGTHEQYF. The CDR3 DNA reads TGTGCCAGCAGCTTTGCAGGGACCCACGAGCAGTACTTC.

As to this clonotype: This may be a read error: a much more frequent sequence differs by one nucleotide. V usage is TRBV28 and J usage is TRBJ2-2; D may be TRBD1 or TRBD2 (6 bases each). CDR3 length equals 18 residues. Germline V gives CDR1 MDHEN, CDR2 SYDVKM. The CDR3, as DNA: TGTGCCAGCAGTTTATCAGTTGGGGGCTACCCGAACACCGGGGGGCTGTTTTTT. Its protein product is CASSLSVGGYPNTGGLFF.

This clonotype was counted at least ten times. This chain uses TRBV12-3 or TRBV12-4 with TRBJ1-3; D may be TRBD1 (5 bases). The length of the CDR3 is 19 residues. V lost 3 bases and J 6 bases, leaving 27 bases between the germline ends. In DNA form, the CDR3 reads TGTGCCAGCAGTTTGGGAAATCGACATAATTGGGGAGGGGAAAACACCATATATTTT. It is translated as CASSLGNRHNWGGENTIYF.

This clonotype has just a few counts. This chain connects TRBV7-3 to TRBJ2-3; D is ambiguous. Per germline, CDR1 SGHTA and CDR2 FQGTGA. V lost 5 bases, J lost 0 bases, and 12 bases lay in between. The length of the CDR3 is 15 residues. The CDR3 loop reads CASSPAVGSTDTQYF. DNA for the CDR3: TGTGCCAGCAGCCCCGCCGTGGGGAGCACAGATACGCAGTATTTT.

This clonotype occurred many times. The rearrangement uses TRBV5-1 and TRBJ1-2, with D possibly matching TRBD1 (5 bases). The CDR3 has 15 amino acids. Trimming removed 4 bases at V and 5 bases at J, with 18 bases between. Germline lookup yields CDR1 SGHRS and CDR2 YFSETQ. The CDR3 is CASSIDPGSGYGYTF. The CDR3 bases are TGCGCCAGCAGCATAGATCCAGGGTCGGGTTATGGCTACACCTTC. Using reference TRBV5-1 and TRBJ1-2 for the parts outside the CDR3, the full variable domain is KAGVTQTPRYLIKTRGQQVTLSCSPISGHRSVSWYQQTPGQGLQFLFEYFSETQRNKGNFPGRFSGRQFSNSRSEMNVSTLELGDSALYLCASSIDPGSGYGYTFGSGTRLTVV.